The 17 T cell receptor beta chains listed next were all sequenced from one sample in a study of shared clonotypes between healthy human individuals. The method was immunoSEQ multiplex PCR; TCRdb's version includes in-frame clones alone and lacks a portion of them. The table shows 1.5 million to 2.5 million clones, with about 95% occurring only once. The naive CD8 population came from CD45RO-negative cells selected for CCR7, without terminally differentiated effector memory CD45RA+ cells. The sample consisted of naive CD8+ T cells sorted from blood. The receptors were gathered from a man younger than 35 in good health.

This clone was counted only a few times. Other DNA sequences in this specimen translate into the identical CDR3. V and J are TRBV6-6 and TRBJ2-7; no clear D gene. Trimming stripped 2 bases from V and 1 base from J, with 3 bases between. Germline CDR1 MNHNY, CDR2 SVGAGI (reference sequence). The CDR3 is 12 amino acids. The CDR3 here is CASSYESYEQYF. DNA of the CDR3: TGTGCCAGCAGTTACGAGTCCTACGAGCAGTACTTC.

This chain uses TRBV30 with TRBJ2-1; D might be TRBD1 (5 bases). Trimming removed 0 bases at V and 8 bases at J, with 11 bases between. In germline, CDR1 is GTSNPN, CDR2 SVGIG (reference sequence). This CDR3 spans 13 amino acids. The CDR3 reads CAWSVVRVDEQFF. CDR3 DNA: TGTGCCTGGAGTGTGGTCAGGGTCGATGAGCAGTTCTTC.

V gene TRBV6-1 combines with J gene TRBJ2-2, with 13 bases lining up with TRBD2. V lost 2 bases, J lost 1 base, and 7 bases stayed unmatched. This CDR3 region has 19 residues. Looked up from germline, CDR1 is MNHNS and CDR2 is SASEGT. The CDR3, as DNA: TGTGCCAGCAGTGAATATCGACTAGCGGGAGGACTGAACACCGGGGAGCTGTTTTTT. Encoded protein: CASSEYRLAGGLNTGELFF.

As regards this clone: The same CDR3 also results from other DNA sequences found in this sample. The rearrangement uses TRBV28 and TRBJ2-7; D is possibly TRBD1 (6 bases). The V gene's germline CDR1 is MDHEN and CDR2 SYDVKM. The CDR3 length is 14 residues. V lost 6 bases and J 0 bases, leaving 12 bases between the germline ends. CDR3 DNA sequence: TGTGCCAGCAGCCTCAGGGGATACTCCTACGAGCAGTACTTC. This gives the protein CASSLRGYSYEQYF.

CDR3 in DNA: TGTGCCACCAGCAGGAGTACGGGAGATCAGCCCCAGCATTTT. Protein: CATSRSTGDQPQHF. The rearrangement uses TRBV15 and TRBJ1-5, with D hard to call. The CDR3 consists of 14 residues. Trimming shortened V by 3 bases and J by 5 bases, and 11 bases separated the two germline ends. Germline assignment: CDR1 LNHNV and CDR2 YYDKDF (reference sequence). The variable domain in full, with the rest retrieved from reference TRBV15 and TRBJ1-5, is DAMVIQNPRYQVTQFGKPVTLSCSQTLNHNVMYWYQQKSSQAPKLLFHYYDKDFNNEADTPDNFQSRRPNTSFCFLDIRSPGLGDTAMYLCATSRSTGDQPQHFGDGTRLSIL.

This rearrangement joins TRBV7-9 to TRBJ2-7, with D possibly called TRBD1 or TRBD2 (5 bases each). Trimming took off 6 bases at V and 4 bases at J, with 16 bases between the two ends. This CDR3 is 14 amino acids long. CDR1 is SEHNR and CDR2 is FQNEAQ in the germline V gene (reference sequence). The CDR3 spells CASSGTTAGYEQYF. The CDR3 nucleotides read TGTGCCAGCAGTGGGACGACGGCCGGATACGAGCAGTACTTC.

The chain recombines TRBV5-1 with TRBJ1-1; unclear D gene. Germline CDR1 and CDR2: SGHRS and YFSETQ. CDR3 size: 15 residues. Trimming shortened V by 1 base and J by 1 base, and 11 bases separated the two germline ends. The DNA of the CDR3 is TGCGCCAGCAGCTTGTATAAGGCGGGGAACACTGAAGCTTTCTTT. It is translated as CASSLYKAGNTEAFF.

This clone was recorded a few times. The CDR3 DNA sequence: TGTGCCAGCAGCTTATACGCGTTCGGGACAGACTATGGCTACACCTTC. This encodes CASSLYAFGTDYGYTF. V and J are TRBV7-9 and TRBJ1-2; 7 nucleotides match TRBD1. Germline V CDR1 and CDR2: SEHNR, FQNEAQ (reference sequence). This CDR3 region has 16 residues. Germline trimming cut 2 bases from V and 3 bases from J; bases unmatched to any gene: 9. The full variable domain, in which reference TRBV7-9 and TRBJ1-2 provide the parts outside the CDR3, is DTGVSQNPRHKITKRGQNVTFRCDPISEHNRLYWYRQTLGQGPEFLTYFQNEAQLEKSRLLSDRFSAERPKGSFSTLEIQRTEQGDSAMYLCASSLYAFGTDYGYTFGSGTRLTVV.

V and J are TRBV7-8 and TRBJ2-4; TRBD2 aligns across 9 bases. V lost 0 bases, J lost 2 bases, and 2 bases stayed unmatched. CDR1 and CDR2 (germline): SGHVS, FQNEAQ. The CDR3 consists of 16 residues. The CDR3: CASSLALAGSKNIQYF. CDR3 DNA sequence: TGTGCCAGCAGCTTAGCCCTAGCGGGGTCCAAAAACATTCAGTACTTC. The entire variable domain, with the rest obtained from reference TRBV7-8 and TRBJ2-4, is as follows: GAGVSQSPRYKVAKRGQDVALRCDPISGHVSLFWYQQALGQGPEFLTYFQNEAQLDKSGLPSDRFFAERPEGSVSTLKIQRTQQEDSAVYLCASSLALAGSKNIQYFGAGTRLSVL.

The CDR3 here is CASSPLSVQGEKLFF. CDR3 nucleotides: TGTGCCAGCTCACCACTCTCCGTGCAGGGGGAAAAACTGTTTTTT. The J gene is TRBJ1-4, the V gene TRBV18, with TRBD1 as a possible D gene (6 bases). The ends were cut back, 1 base at V and 8 bases at J, with 14 bases in the middle. CDR3 size: 15 residues. Germline CDR1 KGHSH, CDR2 LQKENI.

V gene TRBV7-8 combines with J gene TRBJ2-1; 8 nucleotides align to TRBD1. The CDR3 is 16 residues long. V was clipped by 3 bases and J by 8 bases; unmatched bases: 12. The germline V gene has CDR1 SGHVS and CDR2 FQNEAQ. Here the CDR3 DNA reads TGTGCCAGCAGCTTCCCTGACAGGGGCAGCACGTATGAGCAGTTCTTC. Translation: CASSFPDRGSTYEQFF.

J is TRBJ2-5 and V is TRBV6-5, with 8 positions matching TRBD1. The trim removed 4 bases at V and 5 bases at J, leaving 9 bases unmatched. Looked up from germline, CDR1 is MNHEY and CDR2 is SVGAGI. The CDR3 extends over 15 amino acids. The CDR3 DNA sequence: TGTGCCAGCAGTTCGGACCGACAGGGGCCGGAGACCCAGTACTTC. This gives the protein CASSSDRQGPETQYF.

The chain links TRBV7-9 to TRBJ2-1; 7 positions agree with TRBD1. Germline loops: CDR1 SEHNR, CDR2 FQNEAQ (reference sequence). V lost 5 bases and J lost 10; bases outside the gene matches: 5. The CDR3 runs to 12 residues. DNA for the CDR3: TGTGCCAGCAGCAATGACAGGGCCGAGCAGTTCTTC. This encodes CASSNDRAEQFF.

The chain has TRBV19 and TRBJ1-2; D remains unclear. Trimming left V 4 bases short and J 7 bases short, with 16 bases between. Germline CDR1 reads LNHDA; CDR2 reads SQIVND (reference sequence). The CDR3 totals 14 residues. This chain's CDR3 is CASSNGLASPGYTF. The CDR3 DNA follows: TGTGCCAGTAGTAATGGACTCGCGTCGCCTGGCTACACCTTC.

Of note for this clone: Different DNA sequences within this sample yield the same CDR3. This chain's CDR3 is CASSLVGGPSYGYTF. DNA for the CDR3: TGTGCCAGCAGCTTGGTCGGGGGGCCCTCCTATGGCTACACCTTC. This chain links TRBV5-4 with TRBJ1-2; D possibly corresponds to TRBD1 (6 bases). The CDR3 contains 15 residues. Trimming took off 0 bases at V and 4 bases at J, with 13 bases between the two ends. From germline, CDR1 is SGHNT and CDR2 YYREEE (reference sequence). The full variable domain, in which reference TRBV5-4 and TRBJ1-2 provide the parts outside the CDR3, is ETGVTQSPTHLIKTRGQQVTLRCSSQSGHNTVSWYQQALGQGPQFIFQYYREEENGRGNFPPRFSGLQFPNYSSELNVNALELDDSALYLCASSLVGGPSYGYTFGSGTRLTVV.

This chain connects TRBV2 to TRBJ2-2, with a tentative D call TRBD1 (6 bases). CDR1 and CDR2 from the germline V gene are SNHLY and FYNNEI. V shed 4 bases and J shed 4 bases, with 13 bases lying between them. The CDR3 loop spans 15 amino acids. This chain's CDR3 is CASSGTEMGTGELFF. The CDR3 bases are TGTGCCAGCAGTGGGACAGAAATGGGCACCGGGGAGCTGTTTTTT.

This clone was counted a single time. The chain recombines TRBV27 with TRBJ1-2, with D perhaps matching TRBD1 (6 bases). V dropped 5 bases and J dropped 8 bases, with 18 bases sitting between them. Germline V lookup: CDR1 MNHEY, CDR2 SMNVEV (reference sequence). The CDR3 loop spans 14 amino acids. In nucleotides, the CDR3 is TGTGCCAGCAGTCCAATCGCGGGGGGCGGAGGCTACACCTTC. Residues: CASSPIAGGGGYTF.